Shown below are 15 T cell receptor beta chains from a single sample sequenced in a study of cytotoxic CD8 clonotypes in ibrutinib-treated CLL. Clones were sequenced by immunoSEQ multiplex PCR, and TCRdb holds only the in-frame ones, with some missing. The profile shows some 300,000 clones, roughly 80% of them singletons. The material sequenced was PBMCs, taken before ibrutinib treatment. Receptors were obtained from a human donor with chronic lymphocytic leukemia.

The genes are TRBV4-2 and TRBJ2-5; D might be TRBD2 (5 bases). V gave up 1 base and J gave up 4 bases, with 13 bases separating them. The CDR3 consists of 15 residues. Per the germline V gene, CDR1 is LGHNA and CDR2 is YNFKEQ. This chain's CDR3 is CASSQVSAGAETQYF. The CDR3 DNA follows: TGTGCCAGCAGCCAAGTGTCGGCGGGCGCAGAGACCCAGTACTTC.

The chain joins TRBV28 to TRBJ2-6; perhaps TRBD1 as D (5 bases). The CDR3 has 18 residues. Per the germline V gene, CDR1 is MDHEN and CDR2 is SYDVKM. Trimming removed 2 bases from V and 3 bases from J, with 17 bases in between. DNA of the CDR3: TGTGCCAGCAGTTTAATTGGGGCGAGTGTACTTGGGGCCAACGTCCTGACTTTC. Protein product: CASSLIGASVLGANVLTF.

In nucleotides, the CDR3 is TGCGCCAGCAGCCAAGTTTCCGGGACAGGAGACTATGGCTACACCTTC. It is translated as CASSQVSGTGDYGYTF. This rearrangement joins TRBV4-3 to TRBJ1-2; 8 nucleotides line up with TRBD1. V gave up 1 base and J gave up 3 bases; unmatched junction bases: 7. Germline V gives CDR1 LGHNA, CDR2 YSLEER. CDR3 length: 16 amino acids.

The chain recombines TRBV15 with TRBJ2-7; D call uncertain. The germline gives CDR1 LNHNV, CDR2 YYDKDF (reference sequence). The V gene lost 3 bases and the J gene lost 2 bases, with 8 bases spanning the gap. CDR3 length: 13 residues. The CDR3 DNA is TGTGCCACCAGCAGGGAAGGTGCCTACGAGCAGTACTTC. It specifies CATSREGAYEQYF.

The gene calls are TRBV7-8 and TRBJ2-5, with D tentatively TRBD2 (6 bases). V shed 7 bases and J shed 2 bases, with 23 bases lying between them. Germline V CDR1 and CDR2: SGHVS, FQNEAQ. The CDR3 spans 17 residues. CDR3 sequence: CASTPFPGVGFQETQYF. The CDR3 nucleotides read TGTGCCAGCACTCCATTTCCGGGAGTCGGGTTTCAAGAGACCCAGTACTTC.

This clone occurred once. CDR3 in amino acids: CASSGTGGHTDTQYF. CDR3 DNA: TGTGCCAGCTCAGGGACAGGAGGGCACACAGATACGCAGTATTTT. This chain connects TRBV18 to TRBJ2-3; 8 nucleotides line up with TRBD1. Per germline, CDR1 KGHSH and CDR2 LQKENI. After removal of 5 bases from V and 2 bases from J, the junction contained 6 bases not matched to a gene. CDR3 length: 15 amino acids.

This rearrangement joins TRBV11-1 to TRBJ2-1, with 11 bases matching TRBD1. In germline, CDR1 is SGHAT, CDR2 FQDESV (reference sequence). The CDR3 is 15 residues long. The V and J ends lost 4 bases and 3 bases, in that order; junction bases with no gene match: 2. The CDR3 region is CASSYGTGGYNEQFF. As DNA, the CDR3 is TGTGCCAGCAGCTACGGGACAGGGGGCTACAATGAGCAGTTCTTC. Full variable domain (remainder filled in from reference TRBV11-1 and TRBJ2-1): EAEVAQSPRYKITEKSQAVAFWCDPISGHATLYWYRQILGQGPELLVQFQDESVVDDSQLPKDRFSAERLKGVDSTLKIQPAELGDSAMYLCASSYGTGGYNEQFFGPGTRLTVL.

V gene TRBV28 combines with J gene TRBJ1-2, with D maybe TRBD1 (6 bases). Germline V gene data show CDR1 as MDHEN and CDR2 as SYDVKM. This CDR3 is 15 amino acids long. V dropped 5 bases and J dropped 6 bases, with 19 bases sitting between them. CDR3 amino acids: CASSPRGAQWDGYTF. In nucleotides, the CDR3 is TGTGCCAGCAGTCCCCGGGGGGCGCAGTGGGATGGCTACACCTTC.

The chain recombines TRBV4-2 with TRBJ2-1; 11 bases fit TRBD2. Looked up from germline, CDR1 is LGHNA and CDR2 is YNFKEQ. J was trimmed by 3 bases and V by 4 bases; bases with no gene match: 2. This CDR3 spans 15 amino acids. CDR3 DNA: TGTGCCAGCAGCCCGGGACTAGCGGTCTACAATGAGCAGTTCTTC. This encodes CASSPGLAVYNEQFF.

The rearrangement joins TRBV4-2 to TRBJ2-3; D remains ambiguous. The CDR3 runs to 17 residues. Trimming shortened V by 0 bases and J by 0 bases, and 13 bases separated the two germline ends. Per germline, CDR1 LGHNA and CDR2 YNFKEQ. As DNA, the CDR3 is TGTGCCAGCAGCCAAGATCCGGAACCGGAAAGCACAGATACGCAGTATTTT. Translating gives CASSQDPEPESTDTQYF.

This chain joins TRBV7-2 and TRBJ2-7, with 9 bases fitting TRBD2. V shed 3 bases and J 5 bases; nucleotides not matched to a gene: 5. The CDR3 sequence is 14 residues long. CDR1 is SGHTA and CDR2 is FQGNSA in the germline V gene. The CDR3 region is CASSFSGSINEQYF. CDR3 DNA sequence: TGTGCCAGCAGCTTTAGCGGGAGTATCAACGAGCAGTACTTC.

This clone was seen just once. The chain uses TRBV18 and TRBJ2-3; 12 nucleotides match TRBD2. Per the germline V gene, CDR1 is KGHSH and CDR2 is LQKENI. V gave up 4 bases and J gave up 4 bases; unmatched junction bases: 12. This CDR3 contains 18 residues. The CDR3 DNA is TGTGCCAGCTCACAGGCACTAGCGGGAGGCGATGATGCAGATACGCAGTATTTT. This sequence encodes CASSQALAGGDDADTQYF.

The chain carries TRBV4-3 and TRBJ2-3; 9 nucleotides align to TRBD2. The length of the CDR3 is 18 residues. From germline, CDR1 is LGHNA and CDR2 YSLEER. Losses at the gene ends were 2 bases for V and 4 bases for J; bases not matched to a gene: 13. CDR3: CASSQWGREGLVSDTQYF. CDR3 nucleotide sequence: TGCGCCAGCAGCCAATGGGGGCGGGAGGGCCTCGTTTCAGATACGCAGTATTTT.

The V gene is TRBV4-1, the J gene TRBJ1-2; D unclear. The CDR3 extends over 14 amino acids. CDR1 and CDR2 (germline): MGHRA, YSYEKL. The V end lost 1 base, the J end lost 6 bases, and 12 bases lay between the germline ends. CDR3 DNA sequence: TGCGCCAGCAGCCAAGGACCTCTCCCGGATGGCTACACCTTC. Its translation is CASSQGPLPDGYTF.

About this clone itself: Other DNA sequences in this specimen translate into the identical CDR3. The chain uses TRBV30 and TRBJ2-7; D is unclear. The V and J ends lost 3 bases and 0 bases respectively, with 3 bases between them. The CDR3 spans 11 residues. Germline V lookup: CDR1 GTSNPN, CDR2 SVGIG (reference sequence). The CDR3 DNA is TGTGCCTGGAGGGACTCCTACGAGCAGTACTTC. Translated: CAWRDSYEQYF.